This T cell receptor beta chain was obtained from a study of response to subunit inactivated influenza vaccine. The sample holds a few counts of this clonotype. Its antigen is unidentified. TCRdb reanalysed the RT-PCR reads using MiXCR and keeps one entry per CDR3 protein. Seen here are 500,000 to 600,000 distinct CDR3 sequences, approximately 7.1% observed once, and the top ten hold about an eighth. Germline-derived CDR1 and CDR2 are MNHEY and SMNVEV (reference sequence). This CDR3 is 13 amino acids long. The V end lost 8 bases, the J end lost 6 bases, and 13 bases lay between the germline ends. Overall study findings and caveats: The authors proposed limited new T cell recruitment per seasonal influenza vaccination.

The sequencing here drew on PBMCs from blood, taken around 25 months after vaccination. The genes are TRBV27 and TRBJ1-4, with D perhaps matching TRBD1 (5 bases). The receptor was isolated from a man aged 50 to 69 who received an inactivated influenza vaccine. CDR3 protein: CASSWQGDEKLFF. CDR3 sequence (DNA): TGTGCCAGCTCTTGGCAAGGGGATGAAAAACTGTTTTTT.